This T cell receptor beta chain was captured by sequencing in a study of PD-1 blockade in classical Hodgkin lymphoma. Study-wide findings and caveats: Complete responders matched newly diagnosed patients in baseline diversity.

Every patient had relapsed following autologous stem cell transplantation, and cohorts differed in brentuximab vedotin exposure. Points on this clone: Its antigen remains unknown. This same CDR3 is encoded by further DNA sequences in the sample.

Measured with immunoSEQ multiplex PCR; TCRdb has only the in-frame clones, and not every one. The sample holds tens of thousands of clones; roughly 66% are singletons and the top ten take more than 13%. Per germline, CDR1 GTSNPN and CDR2 SVGIG (reference sequence). The CDR3 totals 13 residues. V dropped 2 bases and J dropped 1 base, with 6 bases sitting between them. The sequencing used peripheral blood mononuclear cells (PBMCs), collected before the second cycle of nivolumab. This chain connects TRBV30 to TRBJ1-5, with a weak D call TRBD1 (6 bases). The receptor's source is a human donor with classical Hodgkin lymphoma. The CDR3 here is CAWSQGSNQPQHF. The CDR3 DNA follows: TGTGCCTGGAGTCAGGGGAGCAATCAGCCCCAGCATTTT.